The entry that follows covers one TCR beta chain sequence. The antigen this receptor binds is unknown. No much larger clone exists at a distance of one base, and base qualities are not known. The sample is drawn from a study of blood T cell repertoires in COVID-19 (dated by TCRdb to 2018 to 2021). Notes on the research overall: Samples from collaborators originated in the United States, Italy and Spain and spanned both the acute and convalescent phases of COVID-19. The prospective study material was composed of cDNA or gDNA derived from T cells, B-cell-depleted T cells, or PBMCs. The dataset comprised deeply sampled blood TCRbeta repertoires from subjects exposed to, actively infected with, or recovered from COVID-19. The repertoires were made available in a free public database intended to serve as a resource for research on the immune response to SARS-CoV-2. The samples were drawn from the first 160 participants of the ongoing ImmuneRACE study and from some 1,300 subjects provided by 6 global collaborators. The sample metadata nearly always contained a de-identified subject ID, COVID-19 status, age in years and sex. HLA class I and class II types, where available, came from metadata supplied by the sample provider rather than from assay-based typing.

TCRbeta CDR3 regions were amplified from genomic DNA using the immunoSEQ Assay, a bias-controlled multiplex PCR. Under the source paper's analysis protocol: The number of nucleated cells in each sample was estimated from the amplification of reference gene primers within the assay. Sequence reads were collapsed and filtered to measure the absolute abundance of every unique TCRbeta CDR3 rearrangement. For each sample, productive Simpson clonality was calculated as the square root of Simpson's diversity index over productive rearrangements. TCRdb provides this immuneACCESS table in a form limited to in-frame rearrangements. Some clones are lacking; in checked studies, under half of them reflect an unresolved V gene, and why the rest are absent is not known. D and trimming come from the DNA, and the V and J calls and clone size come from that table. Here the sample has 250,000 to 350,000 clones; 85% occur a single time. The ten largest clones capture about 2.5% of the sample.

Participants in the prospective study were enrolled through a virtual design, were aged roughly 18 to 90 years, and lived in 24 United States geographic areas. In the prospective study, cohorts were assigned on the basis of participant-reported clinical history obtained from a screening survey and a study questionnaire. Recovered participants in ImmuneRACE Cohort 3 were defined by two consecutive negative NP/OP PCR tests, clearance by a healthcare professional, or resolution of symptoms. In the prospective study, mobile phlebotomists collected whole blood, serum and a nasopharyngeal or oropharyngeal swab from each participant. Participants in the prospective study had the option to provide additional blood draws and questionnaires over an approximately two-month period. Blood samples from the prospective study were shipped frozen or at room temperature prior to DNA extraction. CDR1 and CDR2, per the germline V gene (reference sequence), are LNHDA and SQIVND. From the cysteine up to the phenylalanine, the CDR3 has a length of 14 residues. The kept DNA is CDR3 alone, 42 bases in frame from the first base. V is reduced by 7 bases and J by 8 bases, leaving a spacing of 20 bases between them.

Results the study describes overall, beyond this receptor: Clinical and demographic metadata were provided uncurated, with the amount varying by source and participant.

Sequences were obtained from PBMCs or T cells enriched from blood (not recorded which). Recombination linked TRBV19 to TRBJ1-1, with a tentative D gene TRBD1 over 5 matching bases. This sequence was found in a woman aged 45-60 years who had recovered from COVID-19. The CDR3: CASIPGGGVSEAFF. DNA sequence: TGTGCCAGTATTCCCGGTGGGGGGGTTTCGGAAGCTTTCTTT.